This record concerns one TCR beta chain sequence. The sample comes from a study of control samples from healthy donors and cancer patients. Sequencing used immunoSEQ multiplex PCR; TCRdb keeps in-frame clones, though not all of them. The data show about 110,000 clones, about 80% seen once. The CDR3 spans 16 residues. With 6 bases clipped from V and 4 bases from J, the junction kept 10 bases outside the gene matches. Germline loops: CDR1 MDHEN, CDR2 SYDVKM. The sequenced sample consisted of blood. The chain combines TRBV28 with TRBJ2-7, with TRBD1 matching 12 bases. The TCR comes from a man between 18 and 35 years old in good health. CDR3 nucleotides: TGTGCCAGCAGCCCACCCGGGACAGGGGGCCCATACGAGCAGTACTTC. Amino acid sequence: CASSPPGTGGPYEQYF.